A selection of T cell receptor beta chains follows, all from one sample in a study of blood T cell repertoires in COVID-19. Data came from immunoSEQ multiplex PCR; TCRdb stores just in-frame clones and leaves some out. Of 30,000 to 40,000 clones listed, 88% are singletons. Sequencing used peripheral blood. These receptors all stem from a human donor with active COVID-19. The donor label of this sample is uncertain. Each CDR3 is given with its conserved first and last residue. D genes are given only for firm matches.

d_call: NA; j_call: TRBJ2-3; v_call: TRBV15; cdr3_aa: CATSRDLATGTDTQYF
d_call: NA; j_call: TRBJ2-1; v_call: TRBV9; cdr3_aa: CASSVGSARSLEQFF
d_call: TRBD2; j_call: TRBJ2-7; v_call: TRBV5-6; cdr3_aa: CASSSRGAGAREQYF
d_call: TRBD2; j_call: TRBJ2-5; v_call: TRBV6-2/TRBV6-3; cdr3_aa: CASSSGTSSIGETQYF
d_call: NA; j_call: TRBJ2-1; v_call: TRBV5-5; cdr3_aa: CASSFTDTGNEQFF
d_call: NA; j_call: TRBJ1-2; v_call: TRBV12-3/TRBV12-4; cdr3_aa: CASSLSGYDGYTF
d_call: TRBD1; j_call: TRBJ1-4; v_call: TRBV5-6; cdr3_aa: CASSWGTVATNEKLFF
d_call: NA; j_call: TRBJ2-5; v_call: TRBV21-1; cdr3_aa: CASSKSDRGPETQYF
d_call: TRBD2; j_call: TRBJ2-3; v_call: TRBV7-2; cdr3_aa: CASSLALVAGTFTDTQYF
d_call: NA; j_call: TRBJ1-1; v_call: TRBV6-6; cdr3_aa: CASNINRENTEAFF
d_call: NA; j_call: TRBJ1-5; v_call: TRBV4-2; cdr3_aa: CASSQVLDSNQPQHF
d_call: NA; j_call: TRBJ2-7; v_call: TRBV5-4; cdr3_aa: CASSLEGGSYEQYF
d_call: NA; j_call: TRBJ2-5; v_call: TRBV18; cdr3_aa: CASSPRAGVQETQYF
d_call: TRBD1; j_call: TRBJ1-2; v_call: TRBV5-4; cdr3_aa: CASSQDREDGYTF
d_call: TRBD1; j_call: TRBJ1-1; v_call: TRBV19; cdr3_aa: CASSIRQGGTEAFF
d_call: NA; j_call: TRBJ1-1; v_call: TRBV7-9; cdr3_aa: CASSLMGGNTEAFF
d_call: TRBD1; j_call: TRBJ2-1; v_call: TRBV5-4; cdr3_aa: CASSQDRGLYNEQFF
d_call: NA; j_call: TRBJ1-2; v_call: TRBV24-1; cdr3_aa: CATSSTENLYGYTF
d_call: NA; j_call: TRBJ1-4; v_call: TRBV9; cdr3_aa: CASSVGAAVNEKLFF
d_call: NA; j_call: TRBJ2-3; v_call: TRBV19; cdr3_aa: CASSISPTGADTQYF
d_call: NA; j_call: TRBJ2-1; v_call: TRBV5-1; cdr3_aa: CASSRGSYNEQFF
d_call: TRBD2; j_call: TRBJ2-7; v_call: TRBV7-2; cdr3_aa: CASSRGVSGGAFGYEQYF
d_call: NA; j_call: TRBJ1-2; v_call: TRBV18; cdr3_aa: CASSPRGRGLNYGYTF
d_call: TRBD1; j_call: TRBJ1-2; v_call: TRBV6-5; cdr3_aa: CASSSPTGTEYGYTF
d_call: TRBD2; j_call: TRBJ2-3; v_call: TRBV2; cdr3_aa: CASSPIAGAMADTQYF
d_call: TRBD1; j_call: TRBJ1-2; v_call: TRBV4-3; cdr3_aa: CASSRSTGKAYGYTF
d_call: TRBD2; j_call: TRBJ2-3; v_call: TRBV2; cdr3_aa: CASSKGAGVGADTQYF
d_call: TRBD2; j_call: TRBJ2-2; v_call: TRBV4-2; cdr3_aa: CASSQEGLSGGAGTGELFF
d_call: NA; j_call: TRBJ1-3; v_call: TRBV13; cdr3_aa: CASSFEGFGNTIYF
d_call: TRBD2; j_call: TRBJ2-3; v_call: TRBV27; cdr3_aa: CASSRLAGGPGTDTQYF
d_call: TRBD1; j_call: TRBJ2-7; v_call: TRBV24-1; cdr3_aa: CATSDGDRVDEQYF
d_call: NA; j_call: TRBJ1-1; v_call: TRBV25-1; cdr3_aa: CASQTNVLNTEAFF
d_call: NA; j_call: TRBJ1-4; v_call: TRBV11-2; cdr3_aa: CASSPRSRGSVLFF
d_call: NA; j_call: TRBJ2-7; v_call: TRBV12-3/TRBV12-4; cdr3_aa: CASSWQGPYEQYF
d_call: NA; j_call: TRBJ2-7; v_call: TRBV20-1; cdr3_aa: CSASRGAYEQYF
d_call: NA; j_call: TRBJ2-3; v_call: TRBV18; cdr3_aa: CASSRTDTDTQYF
d_call: TRBD1; j_call: TRBJ2-7; v_call: TRBV7-2; cdr3_aa: CASSPGQGSSAPYEQYF
d_call: NA; j_call: TRBJ2-7; v_call: TRBV7-2; cdr3_aa: CASSLGSGVEQYF
d_call: NA; j_call: TRBJ2-7; v_call: TRBV12-3/TRBV12-4; cdr3_aa: CASSLGQYYEQYF
d_call: NA; j_call: TRBJ1-2; v_call: TRBV7-9; cdr3_aa: CASSPLGYTF
d_call: NA; j_call: TRBJ1-5; v_call: TRBV30; cdr3_aa: CAWSNKTGPNQPQHF
d_call: NA; j_call: TRBJ2-3; v_call: TRBV9; cdr3_aa: CASSVPAMTDTQYF
d_call: NA; j_call: TRBJ2-3; v_call: TRBV13; cdr3_aa: CASSITDTQYF
d_call: TRBD2; j_call: TRBJ2-3; v_call: TRBV5-1; cdr3_aa: CASSGGTSGGYTDTQYF
d_call: NA; j_call: TRBJ1-1; v_call: TRBV19; cdr3_aa: CASLTQGRVTEAFF
d_call: TRBD1; j_call: TRBJ1-1; v_call: TRBV5-5; cdr3_aa: CASSLRQGARNTEAFF
d_call: TRBD2; j_call: TRBJ2-7; v_call: TRBV27; cdr3_aa: CASSEVTSGYEQYF
d_call: NA; j_call: TRBJ2-3; v_call: TRBV11-3; cdr3_aa: CASSAPGVDTQYF
d_call: TRBD1; j_call: TRBJ2-6; v_call: TRBV6-2/TRBV6-3; cdr3_aa: CASSSKTGLSSGANVLTF
d_call: TRBD2; j_call: TRBJ2-1; v_call: TRBV10-1; cdr3_aa: CASRLPSPGGSSYNEQFF